This T cell receptor (beta chain) derives from a study of shared clonotypes between healthy human individuals. Sequencing was performed with immunoSEQ multiplex PCR; in TCRdb, only in-frame clones are kept and a portion is missing. The sample lists approximately 2.5 million clones, 80% to 95% occurring once. CD4+ cells yielded CD45RA+ naive and CD45RA-negative memory subsets. Germline V gene lookup returns CDR1 SGDLS and CDR2 YYNGEE. Deletions cut 3 bases from V and 0 bases from J, with 6 bases between. The CDR3 is 13 amino acids. Study-wide findings and caveats: Memory subsets had estimated richness that was generally smaller than that of naive subsets.

This clone was counted a few times. Its cognate antigen is unknown. Distinct nucleotide sequences in the sample also encode this CDR3. The chain links TRBV9 to TRBJ1-2, with D uncertain. This clonotype was obtained from a man aged 18 to 30 in good health. Some clones in this sample may be carry-over from other donors' samples. The source material was naive CD4+ T cells from PBMCs. Subset indicated: CD45RA+ positively selected. This chain's CDR3 is CASSARTNYGYTF. The CDR3, as DNA: TGTGCCAGCAGCGCTAGGACTAACTATGGCTACACCTTC.